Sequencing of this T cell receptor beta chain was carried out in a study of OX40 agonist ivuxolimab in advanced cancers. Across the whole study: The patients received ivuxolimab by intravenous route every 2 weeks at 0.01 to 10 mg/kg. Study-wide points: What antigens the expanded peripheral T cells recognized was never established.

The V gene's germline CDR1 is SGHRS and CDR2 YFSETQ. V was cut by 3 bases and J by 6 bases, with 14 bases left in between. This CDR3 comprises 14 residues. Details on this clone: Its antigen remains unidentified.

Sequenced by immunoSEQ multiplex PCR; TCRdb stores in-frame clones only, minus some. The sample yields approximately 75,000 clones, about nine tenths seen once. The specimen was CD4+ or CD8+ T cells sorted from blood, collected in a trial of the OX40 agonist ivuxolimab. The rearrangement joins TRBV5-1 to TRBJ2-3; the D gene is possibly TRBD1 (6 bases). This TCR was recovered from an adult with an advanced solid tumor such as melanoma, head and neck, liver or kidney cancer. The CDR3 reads CASSSQGWSDTQYF. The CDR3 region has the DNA TGCGCCAGCAGCTCCCAGGGGTGGTCGGATACGCAGTATTTT.